These 14 T cell receptor beta chains originate from one sample sequenced in a study of regulatory T cells in long-lasting Graves disease. Assembly of TCR beta libraries relied on iRepertoire HTBI primers together with Arm-PCR of CDR3 regions. TCRdb independently ran MiXCR on the multiplex PCR reads; one entry per CDR3 protein. This sample has under 350,000 distinct CDR3 sequences, with around 23% found just once. Time point noted: persistent/refractory GD, antithyroid drugs over 5 years with positive TRAb. There was RNA extracted from PBMCs, and the TCR library was made from it. This material consisted of peripheral blood mononuclear cells (PBMCs), taken when the disease was refractory, from a patient treated with antithyroid drugs. The origin of the receptors is a female donor with Graves disease.

This clonotype was observed a few times. Lacking the conserved final phenylalanine or tryptophan, this CDR3 likely reflects a read error. This chain uses TRBV5-1 with TRBJ1-1; the D gene is possibly TRBD1 (6 bases). Per germline, CDR1 SGHRS and CDR2 YFSETQ. Trimming left V 2 bases short and J 7 bases short, with 12 bases between. The CDR3 covers 13 residues. The CDR3 here is CASSLNQGHEAFL. In DNA form, the CDR3 reads TGCGCCAGCAGCTTAAATCAGGGGCATGAAGCTTTCCTT.

The chain couples TRBV7-2 to TRBJ2-7, with D possibly matching TRBD2 (5 bases). CDR3 length: 15 residues. Trimming cost V 5 bases and J 2 bases, with 16 bases left between them. CDR1 is SGHTA and CDR2 is FQGNSA in the germline V gene. The CDR3 nucleotides read TGTGCCAGCAGCCAGGCCGGGGATCCCGCCTACGAGCAGTACTTC. Its translation: CASSQAGDPAYEQYF.

This chain links TRBV27 with TRBJ1-3, with D tentatively TRBD1 (5 bases). The germline V gene has CDR1 MNHEY and CDR2 SMNVEV (reference sequence). The CDR3 sequence is 14 residues long. V lost 4 bases to trimming and J lost 0 bases, with 7 bases between them. The CDR3 DNA is TGTGCCAGCAGTTCAGGGACCTCTGGAAACACCATATATTTT. Translation: CASSSGTSGNTIYF.

In this sample, this clonotype turned up a few times. This chain connects TRBV10-3 to TRBJ1-6; D is uncertain. Trimming stripped 1 base from V and 7 bases from J, with 5 bases between. The germline CDR1 and CDR2 sequences are ENHRY and SYGVKD. The CDR3 is made up of 13 amino acids. CDR3 loop: CAISEFRNSPLHF. The CDR3 DNA follows: TGTGCCATCAGTGAGTTCAGGAATTCACCCCTCCACTTT.

Only a few counts were recorded for this clonotype. The chain uses TRBV19 and TRBJ2-5, with TRBD2 identical over 8 bases. The CDR3 runs to 17 residues. Losses at the gene ends were 5 bases for V and 3 bases for J; bases not matched to a gene: 14. Germline V gene sequence: CDR1 LNHDA, CDR2 SQIVND (reference sequence). The DNA of the CDR3 is TGTGCCAGTAGTCTGAACCCCCGGGGGGGGGTGGAAGAGACCCAGTACTTC. This sequence encodes CASSLNPRGGVEETQYF. The whole variable domain, filled in from reference TRBV19 and TRBJ2-5, reads DGGITQSPKYLFRKEGQNVTLSCEQNLNHDAMYWYRQDPGQGLRLIYYSQIVNDFQKGDIAEGYSVSREKKESFPLTVTSAQKNPTAFYLCASSLNPRGGVEETQYFGPGTRLLVL.

This clonotype was observed a handful of times. The chain is built from TRBV4-1 and TRBJ2-5, with D unresolved. The ends were cut back, 1 base at V and 5 bases at J, with 8 bases in the middle. This CDR3 spans 13 amino acids. CDR1 MGHRA and CDR2 YSYEKL come from the germline V gene. The CDR3 nucleotides read TGCGCCAGCAGCCAAGGGACGCAGGAGACCCAGTACTTC. Amino acids: CASSQGTQETQYF.

The gene calls are TRBV7-9 and TRBJ1-1; TRBD1 might be the D (5 bases). The CDR3 sequence is 15 residues long. Between the trimmed V and J ends, which lost 3 bases and 3 bases, there was a span of 14 bases. Germline V gives CDR1 SEHNR, CDR2 FQNEAQ (reference sequence). This CDR3 reads CASSFRENPYTEAFF. DNA of the CDR3: TGTGCCAGCAGCTTCAGGGAGAATCCGTACACTGAAGCTTTCTTT.

The genes are TRBV29-1 and TRBJ2-5; D ambiguous. The CDR3 extends over 12 amino acids. Germline V gene sequence: CDR1 SQVTM, CDR2 ANQGSEA. V was trimmed by 7 bases and J by 3 bases, leaving 12 bases between them. CDR3 sequence (DNA): TGCAGCGGATCCGGGTCCAAAGAGACCCAGTACTTC. Encoded protein: CSGSGSKETQYF.

This clonotype was found a few times. The chain joins TRBV7-2 to TRBJ2-3; 7 bases fit TRBD2. Germline V gene lookup returns CDR1 SGHTA and CDR2 FQGNSA. With V trimmed by 3 bases and J by 4 bases, 7 bases remained unmatched. CDR3 length equals 15 residues. CDR3 DNA sequence: TGTGCCAGCAGCTTTCGCGCGGGAGAATCAGATACGCAGTATTTT. This codes for CASSFRAGESDTQYF.

This chain uses TRBV19 with TRBJ1-5; maybe TRBD1 (6 bases). Germline lookup yields CDR1 LNHDA and CDR2 SQIVND (reference sequence). V was cut by 4 bases and J by 2 bases, with 15 bases left in between. The CDR3 consists of 16 residues. CDR3 bases: TGTGCCAGTAGTACCAGGGGTTTTGGAGGCAATCAGCCCCAGCATTTT. Translating it yields CASSTRGFGGNQPQHF.

There are a few counts of this clonotype. This chain joins TRBV6-2 or TRBV6-3 and TRBJ2-3, with D maybe TRBD1 (6 bases). Trimming took 7 bases from V and 2 from J, leaving 13 bases between them. The CDR3 contains 14 residues. Germline CDR1 reads MNHEY; CDR2 reads SVGEGT. The CDR3 DNA reads TGTGCCAGCACGGAGGACAGCTACACAGATACGCAGTATTTT. It specifies CASTEDSYTDTQYF.

In its sample, this clonotype was seen many times. This sequence joins TRBV7-8 and TRBJ2-7, with a tentative D call TRBD1 (6 bases). This CDR3 region has 15 residues. V was pared by 3 bases and J by 6 bases, with 18 bases between. Germline V gene sequence: CDR1 SGHVS, CDR2 FQNEAQ. In DNA, the CDR3 is TGTGCCAGCAGCTTTTCTCCGACAGGATCCAGCGAGCAGTACTTC. Protein product: CASSFSPTGSSEQYF.

In its sample, this clonotype was seen many times. V and J are TRBV28 and TRBJ1-1, with a weak D call TRBD1 (6 bases). The ends were cut back, 5 bases at V and 1 base at J, with 17 bases in the middle. From germline, CDR1 is MDHEN and CDR2 SYDVKM. The CDR3 runs to 16 residues. The CDR3 nucleotides read TGTGCCAGCAGTCCAATTCTCGGGACACGGAACACTGAAGCTTTCTTT. It is translated as CASSPILGTRNTEAFF. Looking up the rest from reference TRBV28 and TRBJ1-1 gives the full variable domain: DVKVTQSSRYLVKRTGEKVFLECVQDMDHENMFWYRQDPGLGLRLIYFSYDVKMKEKGDIPEGYSVSREKKERFSLILESASTNQTSMYLCASSPILGTRNTEAFFGQGTRLTVV.

This clonotype has a handful of counts. This chain uses TRBV27 with TRBJ2-7, with 11 bases that match TRBD2. CDR3 length equals 16 residues. Germline CDR1 and CDR2: MNHEY and SMNVEV (reference sequence). The V and J ends lost 3 bases and 2 bases, in that order; junction bases with no gene match: 6. Written as DNA, the CDR3 is TGTGCCAGCAGTTTCTCACTAGCGGGAGTAACCTACGAGCAGTACTTC. Translated: CASSFSLAGVTYEQYF.